The following is a T cell receptor beta chain sequence with its context. One entry per CDR3 protein results from TCRdb running MiXCR on the RT-PCR reads. The sample consists of fewer than 800,000 distinct CDR3 sequences, approximately 15% of them appearing once. Deletions cut 5 bases from V and 3 bases from J, with 7 bases between. Germline-derived CDR1 and CDR2 are MDHEN and SYDVKM. CDR3 length: 12 amino acids. The chain joins TRBV28 to TRBJ1-1; D is ambiguous. Material for sequencing was memory CD4+ T cells from blood. The clonotype was recovered from a female donor in good health, serving as a healthy control. CDR3 sequence (DNA): TGTGCCAGCAGTCCTCAATACACTGAAGCTTTCTTT. Amino acids: CASSPQYTEAFF.